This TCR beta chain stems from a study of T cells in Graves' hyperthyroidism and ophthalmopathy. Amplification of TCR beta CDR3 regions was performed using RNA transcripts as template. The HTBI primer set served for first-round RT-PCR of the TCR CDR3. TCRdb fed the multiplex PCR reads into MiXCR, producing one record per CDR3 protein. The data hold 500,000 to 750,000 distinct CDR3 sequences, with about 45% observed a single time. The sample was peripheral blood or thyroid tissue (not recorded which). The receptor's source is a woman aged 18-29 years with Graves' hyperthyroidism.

The CDR3 bases are TGCAGCTCCCCAAACGAGACAGTGAACACTGAAGCTTTCTTT. Its protein product is CSSPNETVNTEAFF. The V gene is TRBV29-1, the J gene TRBJ1-1, with a possible D match to TRBD1 (5 bases). The CDR3 sequence is 14 residues long. V was pared by 8 bases and J by 0 bases, with 16 bases between. The germline V gene encodes CDR1 SQVTM and CDR2 ANQGSEA.